This T cell receptor beta chain was sequenced in a study of shared clonotypes between healthy human individuals. General observations from the study: Despite large depth, sorted-subset datasets appeared incompletely sequenced.

The assay was immunoSEQ multiplex PCR, and TCRdb's table has in-frame clones only and misses some. Of about 2.1 million clones in the sample, around 93% were seen once. Trimming removed 5 bases at V and 4 bases at J, with 23 bases between. Per germline, CDR1 MDHEN and CDR2 SYDVKM. The CDR3 has 17 residues. Only CD45RO-negative cells positively selected for CCR7 counted as naive CD8 cells, so terminally differentiated effector memory CD45RA+ cells were excluded. Comment on this clone: The antigen is not known.

The sequence was obtained from a man between 18 and 35 years old in good health. Some clones in this sample may be carry-over from other donors' samples. The V and J genes are TRBV28 and TRBJ1-2; TRBD1 is a possible D gene (5 bases). The specimen was naive CD8+ T cells from PBMCs. CDR3: CASSTPAEEARVYGYTF. Written as DNA, the CDR3 is TGTGCCAGCAGTACACCCGCCGAGGAGGCCAGGGTCTATGGCTACACCTTC.